This T cell receptor beta chain derives from a study of T cell responses to AZD1222 COVID-19 vaccine. The CDR3 has 17 residues. Unmatched junction bases numbered 10, after V lost 5 bases and J lost 0 bases. The germline V gene encodes CDR1 SGHNT and CDR2 YENEEA. Measured with immunoSEQ multiplex PCR; TCRdb has only the in-frame clones, and not every one. The sample shows some 80,000 clones, about nine tenths of them seen only once. Specimen: peripheral blood, collected 28 days after the second AZD1222 dose. The origin of this receptor is an adult who received the AZD1222 COVID-19 vaccine. The V call is TRBV11-3, the J call TRBJ1-2, with TRBD1 identical over 9 bases. CDR3 protein: CASSLPGQGTSNYGYTF. Here the CDR3 DNA reads TGTGCCAGCAGCCTCCCCGGACAGGGGACTTCTAACTATGGCTACACCTTC. The variable domain in full, with the rest retrieved from reference TRBV11-3 and TRBJ1-2, is EAGVVQSPRYKIIEKKQPVAFWCNPISGHNTLYWYLQNLGQGPELLIRYENEEAVDDSQLPKDRFSAERLKGVDSTLKIQPAELGDSAVYLCASSLPGQGTSNYGYTFGSGTRLTVV.